This T cell receptor (beta chain) was found in a study of shared clonotypes between healthy human individuals. Clones were read by immunoSEQ multiplex PCR, and TCRdb kept only the in-frame ones, dropping some. The data show under 600,000 clones, with almost 80% seen just once and 12% held by the top ten. V gave up 3 bases and J gave up 5 bases; unmatched junction bases: 7. Germline V gene sequence: CDR1 SGHTA, CDR2 FQGTGA. CDR3 length: 15 amino acids. The receptor's source is a woman aged 40 to 50 in good health. Some clones in this sample may be carry-over from other donors' samples. The material sequenced was PBMCs. The chain couples TRBV7-3 to TRBJ1-1; 9 bases map to TRBD1. As DNA, the CDR3 is TGTGCCAGCAGCTTGGGGACAGGGCGCATGACTGAAGCTTTCTTT. Translating it yields CASSLGTGRMTEAFF.